The present T cell receptor beta chain was sequenced within a study of T-cell memory formation after mild COVID-19. Turning to the study itself: TCR clusters were mostly confined to one donor each.

Study results and limitations: CM and EM subsets held most contracting CD4+ clones; EMRA held CD8+ ones.

TCRdb recomputed calls from the 5' RACE reads with MiXCR, one row per CDR3 protein. Here the sample spans about 500,000 distinct CDR3 sequences, roughly 22% being singletons. About this clonotype itself: The antigen remains undetermined.

Germline loops: CDR1 ENHRY, CDR2 SYGVKD. This CDR3 is built from 16 residues. V lost 10 bases and J lost 5; bases outside the gene matches: 13. The clonotype originates from an adult woman who had mild COVID-19 (a few samples of this study predate the infection). Cell type and time point are not known. The chain employs TRBV10-3 and TRBJ2-2, with 10 nucleotides matching TRBD2. The sample comprised PBMCs or a T cell subset sorted from them (not recorded which). The chain's CDR3 is CATRPKGLADTGELFF. In DNA form, the CDR3 reads TGTGCCACCCGGCCGAAAGGACTAGCGGATACCGGGGAGCTGTTTTTT.